These 24 T cell receptor beta chains came from one sample sequenced in a study of shared clonotypes between healthy human individuals (dated by TCRdb to 2019 to 2021). Library creation used the immunoSEQ multiplex PCR assay. TCRdb's version of the immuneACCESS table is confined to in-frame rearrangements and falls short of the full clone set. An unresolved V gene accounts for under half of the shortfall where checked; the remainder is of unknown origin. The sample table contains some 1,900,000 clones; only one count was recorded for approximately 94% of them. Of the sample, approximately 1.2% is held by the ten largest clones. CD8 naive samples were obtained by positive selection for CCR7 among CD45RO-negative cells, yielding a CD45RA+CCR7+ population from which TemRA cells were excluded. Sequenced sample: naive CD8+ T cells sorted from blood. What this sample's cell subset or site label stands for: CD45RA+CCR7+. Receptors were obtained from a young man in good health.

CDR3 sequence reads: CASSQGDRGNTEAFF. For the CDR3, the DNA is TGCGCCAGCAGCCAGGGGGACAGGGGGAACACTGAAGCTTTCTTT. The chain employs TRBV4-1 and TRBJ1-1, with 10 bases that match TRBD1. Germline CDR1 is MGHRA and CDR2 is YSYEKL. The CDR3 totals 15 residues. The V segment lost 3 bases and the J segment 1 base; nucleotides outside the gene matches: 2.

The chain recombines TRBV4-3 with TRBJ2-1; 8 nucleotides line up with TRBD2. Germline V lookup: CDR1 LGHNA, CDR2 YSLEER. The CDR3 is 17 amino acids. The V segment lost 3 bases and the J segment 2 bases; nucleotides outside the gene matches: 9. The CDR3 reads CASSQGTSGLTYNEQFF. CDR3 sequence (DNA): TGCGCCAGCAGCCAGGGCACTAGCGGTTTAACCTACAATGAGCAGTTCTTC.

In its sample, this clone was seen once. This rearrangement joins TRBV5-1 to TRBJ2-5; no definite D call. Per the germline V gene, CDR1 is SGHRS and CDR2 is YFSETQ. The CDR3 runs to 13 residues. Trimming pared 0 bases from V and 4 bases from J, leaving 7 bases between. CDR3 amino acids: CASSLVNRETQYF. Here the CDR3 DNA reads TGCGCCAGCAGCTTGGTGAACAGAGAGACCCAGTACTTC. Based on the CDR3 plus reference TRBV5-1 and TRBJ2-5, the full variable domain is KAGVTQTPRYLIKTRGQQVTLSCSPISGHRSVSWYQQTPGQGLQFLFEYFSETQRNKGNFPGRFSGRQFSNSRSEMNVSTLELGDSALYLCASSLVNRETQYFGPGTRLLVL.

This clone came up a few times. The chain employs TRBV6-1 and TRBJ1-6; D ambiguous. Germline values: CDR1 MNHNS, CDR2 SASEGT. The ends were cut back, 3 bases at V and 5 bases at J, with 11 bases in the middle. CDR3 length: 15 residues. The CDR3 region is CASSEDAYDNSPLHF. The DNA of the CDR3 is TGTGCCAGCAGTGAGGACGCATATGATAATTCACCCCTCCACTTT.

This chain links TRBV4-1 with TRBJ1-1; D is unclear. The CDR3 has 14 residues. V dropped 5 bases and J dropped 4 bases, with 14 bases sitting between them. In germline, CDR1 is MGHRA, CDR2 YSYEKL. CDR3 in amino acids: CASSARHGPTEAFF. DNA for the CDR3: TGCGCCAGCAGCGCAAGACACGGCCCCACTGAAGCTTTCTTT.

V usage is TRBV18 and J usage is TRBJ1-3; no reliable D call. The V end lost 7 bases, the J end lost 0 bases, and 25 bases lay between the germline ends. Germline V gene lookup returns CDR1 KGHSH and CDR2 LQKENI. The CDR3 sequence is 19 residues long. The CDR3 here is CASYQSPDPSGDSGNTIYF. The CDR3, as DNA: TGTGCCAGCTACCAATCGCCCGACCCCTCTGGAGACTCTGGAAACACCATATATTTT. The whole variable domain, filled in from reference TRBV18 and TRBJ1-3, reads NAGVMQNPRHLVRRRGQEARLRCSPMKGHSHVYWYRQLPEEGLKFMVYLQKENIIDESGMPKERFSAEFPKEGPSILRIQQVVRGDSAAYFCASYQSPDPSGDSGNTIYFGEGSWLTVV.

This clone was observed once. The chain combines TRBV6-1 with TRBJ1-4, with a possible D match to TRBD1 (6 bases). The CDR3 covers 21 residues. Germline CDR1 is MNHNS and CDR2 is SASEGT. Trimming left V 1 base short and J 0 bases short, with 24 bases between. CDR3 coding DNA: TGTGCCAGCAGTGAAGGCCGGTTTGGACGAGGGGGGCCCGCAACTAATGAAAAACTGTTTTTT. Protein sequence: CASSEGRFGRGGPATNEKLFF.

The sample holds a few counts of this clone. The chain employs TRBV29-1 and TRBJ1-1; a possible D gene is TRBD1 (5 bases). V was trimmed by 3 bases and J by 3 bases, leaving 11 bases between them. The CDR3 consists of 13 residues. Germline CDR1 SQVTM, CDR2 ANQGSEA. This CDR3 is CSVDHGGDTEAFF. DNA for the CDR3: TGCAGCGTTGACCACGGAGGGGACACTGAAGCTTTCTTT.

The V gene is TRBV9, the J gene TRBJ1-5, with 8 nucleotides matching TRBD1. Germline CDR1 is SGDLS and CDR2 is YYNGEE. V dropped 2 bases and J dropped 3; count of bases not matched to a gene: 13. The CDR3 spans 18 residues. The CDR3 DNA sequence: TGTGCCAGCAGCGTGGGGACAGGAACTGCGGCGATCAATCAGCCCCAGCATTTT. It encodes CASSVGTGTAAINQPQHF.

This chain links TRBV28 with TRBJ2-1, with 11 positions matching TRBD2. The J segment lost 5 bases and the V segment lost 3 bases, leaving 6 bases of the junction unmatched. Germline values: CDR1 MDHEN, CDR2 SYDVKM. CDR3 size: 16 residues. The CDR3 DNA sequence: TGTGCCAGCAGTTTGTTAGCGGGAGGGCCTCACAATGAGCAGTTCTTC. Residues: CASSLLAGGPHNEQFF.

V gene TRBV11-2 combines with J gene TRBJ1-1; TRBD1 is a possible D gene (5 bases). The CDR3 sequence is 14 residues long. Germline V gene data show CDR1 as SGHAT and CDR2 as FQNNGV. V was cut by 4 bases and J by 5 bases, with 14 bases left in between. Written as DNA, the CDR3 is TGTGCCAGCAGCTCGTTCGGGGCGGAGACTGAAGCTTTCTTT. Translating gives CASSSFGAETEAFF.

This clone appeared once. The genes are TRBV30 and TRBJ1-1; 7 bases match TRBD1. CDR3 length: 13 residues. V lost 4 bases, J lost 3 bases, and 5 bases stayed unmatched. Germline lookup yields CDR1 GTSNPN and CDR2 SVGIG (reference sequence). The CDR3 DNA reads TGTGCCTGGAAAACAGGGGACTACACTGAAGCTTTCTTT. This sequence encodes CAWKTGDYTEAFF. The whole variable domain, filled in from reference TRBV30 and TRBJ1-1, reads SQTIHQWPATLVQPVGSPLSLECTVEGTSNPNLYWYRQAAGRGLQLLFYSVGIGQISSEVPQNLSASRPQDRQFILSSKKLLLSDSGFYLCAWKTGDYTEAFFGQGTRLTVV.

V and J are TRBV9 and TRBJ1-1; 10 bases are a match to TRBD1. The V gene end was trimmed by 7 bases and the J gene end by 4 bases; junction bases not matched to a gene: 1. There are 12 residues in the CDR3. Germline CDR1 and CDR2: SGDLS and YYNGEE. Here the CDR3 reads CASGTGVTEAFF. For the CDR3, the DNA is TGTGCCAGCGGGACAGGGGTCACTGAAGCTTTCTTT.

The chain has TRBV7-8 and TRBJ1-2, with 8 bases identical to TRBD1. Losses at the gene ends were 1 base for V and 8 bases for J; bases not matched to a gene: 6. CDR3 length: 14 amino acids. Germline CDR1 is SGHVS and CDR2 is FQNEAQ. The CDR3 nucleotides are TGTGCCAGCAGCTTAGGGTCACAGGGGGAAGGCTACACCTTC. Protein product: CASSLGSQGEGYTF. Looking up the rest from reference TRBV7-8 and TRBJ1-2 gives the full variable domain: GAGVSQSPRYKVAKRGQDVALRCDPISGHVSLFWYQQALGQGPEFLTYFQNEAQLDKSGLPSDRFFAERPEGSVSTLKIQRTQQEDSAVYLCASSLGSQGEGYTFGSGTRLTVV.

The rearrangement joins TRBV5-1 to TRBJ1-1, with D tentatively TRBD1 (6 bases). Germline V CDR1 and CDR2: SGHRS, YFSETQ. This CDR3 is built from 18 residues. V was pared by 4 bases and J by 6 bases, with 28 bases between. The DNA of the CDR3 is TGCGCCAGCAGCCTGGGACACTCCGCGGTCCACATGGGCCCTGAAGCTTTCTTT. Protein product: CASSLGHSAVHMGPEAFF. Full variable domain (remainder filled in from reference TRBV5-1 and TRBJ1-1): KAGVTQTPRYLIKTRGQQVTLSCSPISGHRSVSWYQQTPGQGLQFLFEYFSETQRNKGNFPGRFSGRQFSNSRSEMNVSTLELGDSALYLCASSLGHSAVHMGPEAFFGQGTRLTVV.

J is TRBJ2-7 and V is TRBV27; 8 bases agree with TRBD1. CDR3 size: 15 residues. V was clipped by 10 bases and J by 0 bases; unmatched bases: 11. Germline loops: CDR1 MNHEY, CDR2 SMNVEV (reference sequence). CDR3 in amino acids: CATQPGQAISYEQYF. As DNA, the CDR3 is TGTGCCACCCAACCGGGACAGGCAATCTCCTACGAGCAGTACTTC.

The V gene is TRBV4-1, the J gene TRBJ2-2; D possibly uses TRBD1 or TRBD2 (5 bases each). The CDR3 totals 13 residues. Germline V gene data show CDR1 as MGHRA and CDR2 as YSYEKL. The V gene lost 3 bases and the J gene lost 9 bases, with 11 bases spanning the gap. CDR3 DNA sequence: TGCGCCAGCAGCCAGGGAAGGGGACGGGAGCTGTTTTTT. Translated: CASSQGRGRELFF.

The chain carries TRBV6-4 and TRBJ2-1; 9 nucleotides match TRBD2. CDR3 length: 16 residues. Germline V lookup: CDR1 MRHNA, CDR2 SNTAGT. V lost 0 bases, J lost 9 bases, and 9 bases stayed unmatched. In DNA form, the CDR3 reads TGTGCCAGCAGTGACTCTGCGGGGGGGTTGGGAGGTGAGCAGTTCTTC. This codes for CASSDSAGGLGGEQFF.

This rearrangement joins TRBV11-2 to TRBJ2-1; 13 nucleotides match TRBD2. Germline V gene sequence: CDR1 SGHAT, CDR2 FQNNGV. The CDR3 is made up of 19 amino acids. J lost 8 bases, V lost 4 bases, and 17 bases had no gene match. CDR3 loop: CASSSNRTSGGAIYHEQFF. CDR3 nucleotide sequence: TGTGCCAGCAGCTCGAACCGTACTAGCGGGGGGGCCATTTACCATGAGCAGTTCTTC.

The V gene is TRBV27, the J gene TRBJ2-1, with 14 positions matching TRBD2. V lost 6 bases, J lost 10 bases, and 11 bases stayed unmatched. CDR1 is MNHEY, CDR2 SMNVEV, per germline (reference sequence). The length of the CDR3 is 16 residues. The CDR3 nucleotides read TGTGCCAGCAGGGAGTTGGGACTAGCGGGAGCTAAGGAGCAGTTCTTC. Encoded protein: CASRELGLAGAKEQFF.

The chain joins TRBV7-9 to TRBJ1-4, with 10 bases matching TRBD1. V lost 5 bases, J lost 2 bases, and 2 bases stayed unmatched. Per the germline V gene, CDR1 is SEHNR and CDR2 is FQNEAQ (reference sequence). The CDR3 sequence is 15 residues long. This CDR3 reads CASSVTGGTNEKLFF. The CDR3 DNA follows: TGTGCCAGCAGCGTGACAGGGGGCACTAATGAAAAACTGTTTTTT.

The V call is TRBV27, the J call TRBJ2-7; a possible D gene is TRBD1 (5 bases). CDR1 is MNHEY, CDR2 SMNVEV, per germline (reference sequence). The ends were cut back, 6 bases at V and 4 bases at J, with 10 bases in the middle. The CDR3 loop spans 12 amino acids. The CDR3 loop reads CASRDISYEQYF. The CDR3 DNA reads TGTGCCAGCAGGGACATTAGTTACGAGCAGTACTTC.

J is TRBJ2-7 and V is TRBV9; the match to TRBD1 covers 7 bases. Germline V gene sequence: CDR1 SGDLS, CDR2 YYNGEE. V lost 1 base, J lost 3 bases, and 4 bases stayed unmatched. This CDR3 is built from 14 residues. DNA of the CDR3: TGTGCCAGCAGCGTATGGGACAGCAACTACGAGCAGTACTTC. Translation gives CASSVWDSNYEQYF.

The V gene is TRBV27, the J gene TRBJ2-3; D is unresolved. V was clipped by 4 bases and J by 7 bases, with 9 bases between them. CDR3 length: 12 residues. Germline V gene data show CDR1 as MNHEY and CDR2 as SMNVEV (reference sequence). The CDR3 nucleotides are TGTGCCAGCAGTTCCCTTGGAAATACGCAGTATTTT. Translated: CASSSLGNTQYF.